This T cell receptor (beta chain) was sequenced in a study of T-cell reconstitution after alpha-beta-depleted transplantation in children (dated by TCRdb to the mid-2010s). A note on the overall study: The study quantitatively tracked T-cell immune reconstitution after TCRalphabeta/CD19-depleted allogeneic hematopoietic cell transplantation in children using TCR repertoire profiling. The paper's findings and limits, for the study overall: Over the following months the frequencies of hyperexpanded clones went down, and after one year T-cell counts and TCRbeta diversity were mostly credited to newly produced T cells. In some patients, the high TCRbeta diversity seen at day 60 was put down to recipient T cells and intrathymic progenitors that had survived conditioning. The apparently early alphabetaT-cell count recovery about two months after transplant was reportedly dependent on only several hundred rapidly expanded clones derived from non-depleted graft cells.

The treatment or condition label, as the study defines it: allogeneic hematopoietic cell transplantation with graft depleted of TCRalphabeta T cells and CD19 B cells. Transplant recipients were children who received TCRalphabeta/CD19-depleted allogeneic hematopoietic cell grafts. The CDR3 runs 15 amino acids, cysteine and phenylalanine included. The CDR3 DNA has 45 bases and is translated from base 1. Taken from the germline V gene, the CDR1 and CDR2 loops are KGHSH and LQKENI. Compared with germline, V lacks 4 bases and J lacks 3 bases; bases without a gene match: 8. The library was obtained by PCR. The sequencing machine was an Illumina HiSeq 2500. Molecular barcoding was employed in the preparation of TCR libraries, with unique molecular identifiers being used to normalize TCRbeta repertoire quantification. The raw public reads went through TCRdb reprocessing: fastp at Q25, MiXCR clone calling, in-frame beta chains kept. Rows are combined by CDR3 protein, so each entry shows the most common genes and DNA. This sample is represented by fewer than 550,000 distinct CDR3 sequences; 15% to 20% of them were singletons. The top ten clonotypes cover 25% to 35% of the sample.

This clonotype was seen a handful of times. Its recognized antigen is unknown. The record has no base qualities; no much larger clone is one base away. Here the chain combines TRBV18 and TRBJ2-7; TRBD2 agrees with 8 junctional bases. The TCR sequence derives from a boy under three years old who had a stem cell transplant for Wiskott-Aldrich syndrome, so the T cells may come from the graft donor. The sample in question was PBMCs, mostly from graft donor cells, obtained 360 days after TCRalphabeta/CD19-depleted stem cell transplant. The DNA is TGTGCCAGCTCACAAAAGCGGGAGATGGGCTACGAGCAGTACTTC. Translation gives CASSQKREMGYEQYF.